This T cell receptor beta chain was identified during a study of regulatory T cells in long-lasting Graves disease. Arm-PCR of CDR3 regions with iRepertoire HTBI primers generated TCR beta libraries. How the authors handled the data: Taken together, the samples had around 60 TRBV and 14 TRBJ segments identified. TCRdb redid the calling of the multiplex PCR reads with MiXCR, one entry per CDR3 protein. The authors' filters were not applied to this entry. Among under 450,000 distinct CDR3 sequences, 23% were seen once, and the ten largest hold around 26%. General study points: Persistent Graves' patients had lower TCR diversity than newly diagnosed ones.

There are many counts of this clonotype. The target antigen is unknown. Noted time point: persistent/refractory GD, antithyroid drugs over 5 years with positive TRAb. With RNA extracted from PBMCs as input, the TCR library was made. It was by American Thyroid Association guidelines that Graves' disease was diagnosed. Nine milliliters of peripheral blood were taken and placed in EDTA tubes. Trimming took off 2 bases at V and 5 bases at J, with 15 bases between the two ends. There are 15 residues in the CDR3. CDR1 is SNHLY and CDR2 is FYNNEI in the germline V gene. V gene TRBV2 combines with J gene TRBJ2-5; D not certain. The receptor's source is a female donor with Graves disease. The sample was peripheral blood mononuclear cells (PBMCs), taken when the disease was refractory, from a patient treated with antithyroid drugs. The CDR3 is CASSEQLRIGETQYF. The CDR3 DNA sequence: TGTGCCAGCAGTGAACAGCTTAGGATAGGGGAGACCCAGTACTTC.